Below, 8 T cell receptor beta chains from the same sample are listed, as sequenced in a study of cytomegalovirus exposure and HLA in healthy donors. The PCR ran on 60 Vbeta and 13 Jbeta primers. Produced via immunoSEQ multiplex PCR; TCRdb's table is partial and in-frame only. Of some 100,000 clones in the sample, about 80% were seen once. Sequenced: PBMCs. Source of these receptors: a female donor in good health and CMV-seropositive.

The chain is built from TRBV5-6 and TRBJ2-2; D is unclear. The CDR3 loop spans 14 amino acids. V lost 0 bases to trimming and J lost 6 bases, with 9 bases between them. Germline V gene sequence: CDR1 SGHDT, CDR2 YYEEEE. This CDR3 is CASSLVPPAGELFF. The CDR3 DNA sequence: TGTGCCAGCAGCTTGGTCCCCCCCGCCGGGGAGCTGTTTTTT.

The V and J genes are TRBV7-2 and TRBJ2-5; TRBD2 matches at 9 bases. The V gene's germline CDR1 is SGHTA and CDR2 FQGNSA. The CDR3 is 15 amino acids. Losses at the gene ends were 5 bases for V and 5 bases for J; bases not matched to a gene: 9. The CDR3 is CASSPRASGAETQYF. CDR3 nucleotides: TGTGCCAGCAGCCCTAGGGCTAGCGGGGCTGAGACCCAGTACTTC.

The V gene is TRBV30, the J gene TRBJ2-2; 14 nucleotides line up with TRBD2. V lost 2 bases to trimming and J lost 4 bases; unmatched junction nucleotides: 12. The CDR3 sequence is 19 residues long. Germline CDR1 GTSNPN, CDR2 SVGIG (reference sequence). The CDR3 region is CAWSPGLAGVSIRTGELFF. The CDR3 DNA is TGTGCCTGGAGTCCGGGACTAGCGGGAGTATCAATACGCACCGGGGAGCTGTTTTTT.

The chain links TRBV19 to TRBJ2-3; D not resolved. CDR3 length equals 14 residues. The V end lost 3 bases, the J end lost 0 bases, and 7 bases lay between the germline ends. The germline CDR1 and CDR2 sequences are LNHDA and SQIVND (reference sequence). The CDR3 reads CASSMADSTDTQYF. Written as DNA, the CDR3 is TGTGCCAGTAGTATGGCGGATAGCACAGATACGCAGTATTTT.

Only one count was recorded for this clone. The chain links TRBV7-8 to TRBJ1-3, with D possibly being TRBD1 (5 bases). Germline V gene data show CDR1 as SGHVS and CDR2 as FQNEAQ. This CDR3 region has 15 residues. Between the trimmed V and J ends, which lost 2 bases and 0 bases, there was a span of 8 bases. The CDR3 is CASSLRGTSGNTIYF. The DNA of the CDR3 is TGTGCCAGCAGCTTAAGGGGCACCTCTGGAAACACCATATATTTT.

In DNA, the CDR3 is TGTGCCAGCAGCTTCTACAGGGGGACAGATACGCAGTATTTT. It yields the protein CASSFYRGTDTQYF. V gene TRBV5-4 combines with J gene TRBJ2-3, with 8 bases fitting TRBD1. The CDR3 contains 14 residues. The germline V gene has CDR1 SGHNT and CDR2 YYREEE (reference sequence). The V segment lost 2 bases and the J segment 3 bases; nucleotides outside the gene matches: 2. Full variable domain (remainder filled in from reference TRBV5-4 and TRBJ2-3): ETGVTQSPTHLIKTRGQQVTLRCSSQSGHNTVSWYQQALGQGPQFIFQYYREEENGRGNFPPRFSGLQFPNYSSELNVNALELDDSALYLCASSFYRGTDTQYFGPGTRLTVL.

This sequence joins TRBV7-9 and TRBJ2-5; D perhaps matches TRBD1 (5 bases). CDR3 length: 12 residues. Germline V CDR1 and CDR2: SEHNR, FQNEAQ (reference sequence). Trimming cost V 6 bases and J 4 bases, with 9 bases left between them. The CDR3 spells CASRLTGETQYF. The CDR3 DNA sequence: TGTGCCAGCAGGTTAACAGGAGAGACCCAGTACTTC.

The V and J genes are TRBV19 and TRBJ1-1; D uncertain. The CDR3 sequence is 10 residues long. Germline values: CDR1 LNHDA, CDR2 SQIVND (reference sequence). The germline V and J ends were trimmed by 9 bases and 7 bases, with 9 bases remaining between them. The CDR3 sequence: CASGYHEAFF. The DNA of the CDR3 is TGTGCCAGCGGGTACCATGAAGCTTTCTTT.